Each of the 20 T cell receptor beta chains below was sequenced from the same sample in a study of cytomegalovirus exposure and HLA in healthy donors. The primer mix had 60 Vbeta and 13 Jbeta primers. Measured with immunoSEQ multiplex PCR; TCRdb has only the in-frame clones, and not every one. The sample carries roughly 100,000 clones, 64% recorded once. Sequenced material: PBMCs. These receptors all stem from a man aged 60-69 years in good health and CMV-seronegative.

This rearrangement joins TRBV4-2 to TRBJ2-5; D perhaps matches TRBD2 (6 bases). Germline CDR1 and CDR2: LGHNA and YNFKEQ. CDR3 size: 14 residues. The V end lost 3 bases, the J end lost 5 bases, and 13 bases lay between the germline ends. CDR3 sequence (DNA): TGTGCCAGCAGCCACCGACTAGAGGTGGAGACCCAGTACTTC. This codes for CASSHRLEVETQYF.

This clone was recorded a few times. For the CDR3, the DNA is TGTGCCAGCTCCGCTAGCGGGTATGACACCGGGGAGCTGTTTTTT. It codes for CASSASGYDTGELFF. The chain employs TRBV18 and TRBJ2-2; TRBD2 aligns across 8 bases. V lost 6 bases to trimming and J lost 3 bases; unmatched junction nucleotides: 6. The CDR3 has 15 residues. The germline gives CDR1 KGHSH, CDR2 LQKENI.

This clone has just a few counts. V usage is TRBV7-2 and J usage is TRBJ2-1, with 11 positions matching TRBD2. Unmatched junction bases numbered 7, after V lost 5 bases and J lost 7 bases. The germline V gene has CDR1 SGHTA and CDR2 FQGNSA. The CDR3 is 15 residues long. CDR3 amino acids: CASSLGTSGMNEQFF. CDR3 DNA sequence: TGTGCCAGCAGCCTAGGGACTAGCGGAATGAATGAGCAGTTCTTC. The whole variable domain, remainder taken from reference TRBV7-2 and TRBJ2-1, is GAGVSQSPSNKVTEKGKDVELRCDPISGHTALYWYRQSLGQGLEFLIYFQGNSAPDKSGLPSDRFSAERTGGSVSTLTIQRTQQEDSAVYLCASSLGTSGMNEQFFGPGTRLTVL.

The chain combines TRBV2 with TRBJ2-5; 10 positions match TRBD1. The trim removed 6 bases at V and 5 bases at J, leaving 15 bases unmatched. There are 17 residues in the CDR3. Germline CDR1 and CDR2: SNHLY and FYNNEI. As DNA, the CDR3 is TGTGCCAGCAGCGCCATCGGGACAGGGGCCGGGTGGGAGACCCAGTACTTC. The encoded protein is CASSAIGTGAGWETQYF.

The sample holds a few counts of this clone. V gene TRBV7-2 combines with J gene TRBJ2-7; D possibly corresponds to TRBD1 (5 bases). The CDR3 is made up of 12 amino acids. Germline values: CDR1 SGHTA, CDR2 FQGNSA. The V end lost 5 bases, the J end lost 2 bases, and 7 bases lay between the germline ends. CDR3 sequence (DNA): TGTGCCAGCAGCATGGACACCTACGAGCAGTACTTC. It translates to CASSMDTYEQYF.

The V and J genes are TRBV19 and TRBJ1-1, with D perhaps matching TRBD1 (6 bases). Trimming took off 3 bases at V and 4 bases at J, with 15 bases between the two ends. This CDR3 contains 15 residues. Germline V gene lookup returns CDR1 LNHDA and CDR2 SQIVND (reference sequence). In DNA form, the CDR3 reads TGTGCCAGTAGTATGGGGCGGGGGCGGTCCACTGAAGCTTTCTTT. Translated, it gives CASSMGRGRSTEAFF.

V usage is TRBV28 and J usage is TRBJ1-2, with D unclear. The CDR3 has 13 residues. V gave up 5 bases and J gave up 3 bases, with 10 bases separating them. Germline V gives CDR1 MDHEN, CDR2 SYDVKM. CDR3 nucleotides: TGTGCCAGCAGTCCACGGTTGGACTATGGCTACACCTTC. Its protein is CASSPRLDYGYTF.

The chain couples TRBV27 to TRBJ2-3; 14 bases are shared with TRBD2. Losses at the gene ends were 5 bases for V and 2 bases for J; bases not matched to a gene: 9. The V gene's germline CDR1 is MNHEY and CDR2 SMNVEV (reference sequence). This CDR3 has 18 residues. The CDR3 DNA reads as TGTGCCAGCAGTCCCCTGAGACTAGCGGGGGGGCCCACAGATACGCAGTATTTT. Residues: CASSPLRLAGGPTDTQYF.

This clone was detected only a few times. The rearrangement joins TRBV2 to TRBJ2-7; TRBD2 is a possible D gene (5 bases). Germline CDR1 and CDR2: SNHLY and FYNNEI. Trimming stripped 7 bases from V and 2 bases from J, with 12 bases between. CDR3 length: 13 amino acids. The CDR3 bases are TGTGCCAGCAAGGAGGACCGTCCCTACGAGCAGTACTTC. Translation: CASKEDRPYEQYF.

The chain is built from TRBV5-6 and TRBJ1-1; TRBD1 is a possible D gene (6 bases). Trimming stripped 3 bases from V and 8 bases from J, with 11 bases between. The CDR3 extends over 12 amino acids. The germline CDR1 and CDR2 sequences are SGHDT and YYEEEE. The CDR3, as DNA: TGTGCCAGCAGCTGGACGGACAGCGAAGCTTTCTTT. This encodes CASSWTDSEAFF.

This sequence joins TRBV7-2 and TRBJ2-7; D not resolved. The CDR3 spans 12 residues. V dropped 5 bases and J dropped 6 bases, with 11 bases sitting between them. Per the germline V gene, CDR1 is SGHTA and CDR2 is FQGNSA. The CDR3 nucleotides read TGTGCCAGCAGCACCCGGTACAGCGAGCAGTACTTC. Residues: CASSTRYSEQYF.

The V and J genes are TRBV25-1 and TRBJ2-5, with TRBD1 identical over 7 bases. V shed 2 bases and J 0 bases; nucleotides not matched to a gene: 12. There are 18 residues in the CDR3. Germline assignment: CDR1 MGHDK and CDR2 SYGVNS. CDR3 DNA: TGTGCCAGCAGTGAAGGGGGTACACAGGGGACCTACCAAGAGACCCAGTACTTC. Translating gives CASSEGGTQGTYQETQYF.

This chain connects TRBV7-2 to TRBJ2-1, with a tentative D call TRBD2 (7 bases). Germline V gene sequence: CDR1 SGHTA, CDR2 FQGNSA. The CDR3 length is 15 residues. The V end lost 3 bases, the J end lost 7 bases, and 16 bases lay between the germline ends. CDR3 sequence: CASSFRGGGHNEQFF. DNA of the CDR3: TGTGCCAGCAGCTTTAGAGGGGGGGGACATAATGAGCAGTTCTTC.

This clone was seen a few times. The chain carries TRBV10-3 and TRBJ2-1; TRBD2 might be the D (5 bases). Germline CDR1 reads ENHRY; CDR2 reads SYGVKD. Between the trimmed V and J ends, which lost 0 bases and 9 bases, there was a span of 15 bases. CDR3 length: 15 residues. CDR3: CAISESIATSREQFF. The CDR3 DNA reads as TGTGCCATCAGTGAGTCCATAGCGACATCGCGTGAGCAGTTCTTC.

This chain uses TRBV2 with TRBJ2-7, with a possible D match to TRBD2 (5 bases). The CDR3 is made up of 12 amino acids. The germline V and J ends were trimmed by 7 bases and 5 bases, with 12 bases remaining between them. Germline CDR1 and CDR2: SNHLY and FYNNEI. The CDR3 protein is CASMQRWDEQYF. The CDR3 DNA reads TGTGCCAGCATGCAGCGGTGGGACGAGCAGTACTTC. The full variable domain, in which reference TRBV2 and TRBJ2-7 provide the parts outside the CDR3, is EPEVTQTPSHQVTQMGQEVILRCVPISNHLYFYWYRQILGQKVEFLVSFYNNEISEKSEIFDDQFSVERPDGSNFTLKIRSTKLEDSAMYFCASMQRWDEQYFGPGTRLTVT.

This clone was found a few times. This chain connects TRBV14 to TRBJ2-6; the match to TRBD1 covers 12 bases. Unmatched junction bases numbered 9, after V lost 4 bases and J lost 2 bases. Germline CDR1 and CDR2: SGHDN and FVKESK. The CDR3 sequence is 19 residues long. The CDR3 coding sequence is TGTGCCAGCAGCCGAGGGTACGGGACAGGGGGCCCTGGGGCCAACGTCCTGACTTTC. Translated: CASSRGYGTGGPGANVLTF.

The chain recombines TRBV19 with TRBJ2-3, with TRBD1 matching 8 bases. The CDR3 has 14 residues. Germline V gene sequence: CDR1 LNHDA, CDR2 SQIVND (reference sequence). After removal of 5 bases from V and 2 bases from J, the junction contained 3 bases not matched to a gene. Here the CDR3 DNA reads TGTGCCAGTAGTTGGACAGGGCTCACAGATACGCAGTATTTT. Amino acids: CASSWTGLTDTQYF.

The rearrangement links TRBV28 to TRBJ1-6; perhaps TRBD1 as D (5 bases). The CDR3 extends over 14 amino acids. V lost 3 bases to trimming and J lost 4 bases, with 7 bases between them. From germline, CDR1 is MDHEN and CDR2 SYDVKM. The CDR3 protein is CASSLRQYNSPLHF. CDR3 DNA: TGTGCCAGCAGTTTGCGACAGTATAATTCACCCCTCCACTTT.

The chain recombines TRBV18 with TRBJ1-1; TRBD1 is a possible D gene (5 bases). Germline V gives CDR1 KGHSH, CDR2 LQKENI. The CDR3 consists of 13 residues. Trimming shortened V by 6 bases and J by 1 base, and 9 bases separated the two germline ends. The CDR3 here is CASSPQGNTEAFF. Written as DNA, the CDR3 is TGTGCCAGCTCGCCTCAGGGGAACACTGAAGCTTTCTTT.

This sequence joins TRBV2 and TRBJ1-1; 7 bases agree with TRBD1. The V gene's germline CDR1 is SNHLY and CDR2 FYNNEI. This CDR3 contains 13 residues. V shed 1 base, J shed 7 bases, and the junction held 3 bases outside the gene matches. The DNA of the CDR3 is TGTGCCAGCAGTGAAGGGGACAGTATTGAAGCTTTCTTT. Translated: CASSEGDSIEAFF.